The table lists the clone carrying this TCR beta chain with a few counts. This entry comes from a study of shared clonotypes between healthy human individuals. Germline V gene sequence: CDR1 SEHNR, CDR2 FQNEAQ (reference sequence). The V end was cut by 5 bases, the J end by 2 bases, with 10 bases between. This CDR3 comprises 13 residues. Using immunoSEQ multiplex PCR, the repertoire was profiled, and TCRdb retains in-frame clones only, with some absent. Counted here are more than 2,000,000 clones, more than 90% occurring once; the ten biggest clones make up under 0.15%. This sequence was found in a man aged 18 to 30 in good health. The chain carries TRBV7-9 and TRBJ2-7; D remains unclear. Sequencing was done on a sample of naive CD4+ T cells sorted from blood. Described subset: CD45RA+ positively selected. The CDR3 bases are TGTGCCAGCAGCCCGACCCTACCCTACGAGCAGTACTTC. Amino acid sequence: CASSPTLPYEQYF.